This T cell receptor (beta chain) was retrieved from a study of blood T cell repertoires in COVID-19. On the study more broadly: Samples representing acute and convalescent COVID-19 were sourced from the United States, Italy and Spain.

Libraries were prepared by immunoSEQ multiplex PCR; TCRdb keeps only in-frame clonotypes and omits some of them. The table includes 170,000 or so clones, 65% to 85% detected once. Germline CDR1 MNHEY, CDR2 SVGAGI. CDR3 size: 15 residues. V dropped 8 bases and J dropped 8 bases, with 19 bases sitting between them. V usage is TRBV6-5 and J usage is TRBJ1-6, with TRBD1 as a possible D gene (5 bases). Sequencing was performed on peripheral blood. The origin of this receptor is a woman aged 55 to 70 with acute or convalescent COVID-19. CDR3 DNA: TGTGCCAGCGGTCCCAATGTGGGGGAGGATTCACCCCTCCACTTT. This sequence encodes CASGPNVGEDSPLHF.